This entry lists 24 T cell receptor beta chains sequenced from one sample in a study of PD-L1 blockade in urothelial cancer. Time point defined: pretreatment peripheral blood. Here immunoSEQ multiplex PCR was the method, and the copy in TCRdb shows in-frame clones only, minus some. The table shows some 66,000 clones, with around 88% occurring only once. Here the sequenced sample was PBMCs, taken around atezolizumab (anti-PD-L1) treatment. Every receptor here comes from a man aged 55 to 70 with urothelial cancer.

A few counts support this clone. The CDR3 coding sequence is TGTGCCAGCAGCACCCGGGACAGGGGGCGAGAGACCCAGTACTTC. It yields the protein CASSTRDRGRETQYF. J is TRBJ2-5 and V is TRBV21-1; TRBD1, as called in the table, went unchecked against the DNA. TRBV21-1 is a pseudogene. The CDR3 extends over 15 amino acids.

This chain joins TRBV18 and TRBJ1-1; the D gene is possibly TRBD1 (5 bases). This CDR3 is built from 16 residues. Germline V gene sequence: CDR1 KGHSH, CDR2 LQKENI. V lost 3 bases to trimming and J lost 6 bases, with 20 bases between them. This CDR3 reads CASSPQSYSGRPEAFF. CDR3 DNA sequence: TGTGCCAGCTCACCGCAATCCTATTCAGGGAGGCCTGAAGCTTTCTTT.

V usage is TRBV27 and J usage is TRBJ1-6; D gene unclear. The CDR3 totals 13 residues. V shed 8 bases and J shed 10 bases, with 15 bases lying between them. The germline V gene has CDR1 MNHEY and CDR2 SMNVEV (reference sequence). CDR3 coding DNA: TGTGCCAGCGCTCCTTTCGAGGGATCACCCCTCCACTTT. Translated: CASAPFEGSPLHF.

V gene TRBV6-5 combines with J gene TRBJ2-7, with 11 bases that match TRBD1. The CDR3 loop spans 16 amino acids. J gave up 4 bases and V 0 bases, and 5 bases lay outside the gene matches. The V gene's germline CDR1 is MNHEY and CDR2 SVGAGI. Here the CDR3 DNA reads TGTGCCAGCAGTTACTCCGGGACAGGGGGAAGGTACGAGCAGTACTTC. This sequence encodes CASSYSGTGGRYEQYF.

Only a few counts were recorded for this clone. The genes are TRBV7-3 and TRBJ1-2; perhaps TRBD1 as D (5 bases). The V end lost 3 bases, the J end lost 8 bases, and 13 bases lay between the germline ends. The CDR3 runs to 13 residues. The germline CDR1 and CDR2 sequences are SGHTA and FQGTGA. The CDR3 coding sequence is TGTGCCAGCAGCTTGGTTGGGGCGCAGGGCTACACCTTC. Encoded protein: CASSLVGAQGYTF.

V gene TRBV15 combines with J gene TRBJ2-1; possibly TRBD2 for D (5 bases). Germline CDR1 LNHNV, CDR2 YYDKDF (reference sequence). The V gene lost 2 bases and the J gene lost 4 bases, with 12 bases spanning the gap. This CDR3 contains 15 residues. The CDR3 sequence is CATSRYSGLYNEQFF. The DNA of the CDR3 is TGTGCCACCAGCAGATACAGCGGTCTATACAATGAGCAGTTCTTC.

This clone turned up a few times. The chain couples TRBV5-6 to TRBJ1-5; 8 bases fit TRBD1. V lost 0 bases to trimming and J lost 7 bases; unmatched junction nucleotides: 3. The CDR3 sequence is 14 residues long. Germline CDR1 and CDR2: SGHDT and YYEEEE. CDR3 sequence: CASSLVTGGQPQHF. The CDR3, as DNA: TGTGCCAGCAGCTTGGTTACAGGGGGACAGCCCCAGCATTTT. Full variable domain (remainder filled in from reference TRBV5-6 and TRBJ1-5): DAGVTQSPTHLIKTRGQQVTLRCSPKSGHDTVSWYQQALGQGPQFIFQYYEEEERQRGNFPDRFSGHQFPNYSSELNVNALLLGDSALYLCASSLVTGGQPQHFGDGTRLSIL.

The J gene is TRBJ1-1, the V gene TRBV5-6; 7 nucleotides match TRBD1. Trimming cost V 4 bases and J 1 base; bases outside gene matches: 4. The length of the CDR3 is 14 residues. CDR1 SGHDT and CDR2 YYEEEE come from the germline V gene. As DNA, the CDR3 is TGTGCCAGCAGCCGAGCAGGGGGGAACACTGAAGCTTTCTTT. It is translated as CASSRAGGNTEAFF.

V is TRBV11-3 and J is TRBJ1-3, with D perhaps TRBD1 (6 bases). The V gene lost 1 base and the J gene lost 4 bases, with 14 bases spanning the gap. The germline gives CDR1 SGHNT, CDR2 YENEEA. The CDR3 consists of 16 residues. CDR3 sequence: CASSLALGTSGNTIYF. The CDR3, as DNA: TGTGCCAGCAGCTTAGCGCTTGGGACATCAGGAAACACCATATATTTT.

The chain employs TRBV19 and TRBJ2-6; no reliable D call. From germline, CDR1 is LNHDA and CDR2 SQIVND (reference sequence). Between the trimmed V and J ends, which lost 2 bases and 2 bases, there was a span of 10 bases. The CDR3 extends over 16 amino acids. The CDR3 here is CASSILLLPGANVLTF. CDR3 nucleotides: TGTGCCAGTAGTATACTACTATTACCTGGGGCCAACGTCCTGACTTTC.

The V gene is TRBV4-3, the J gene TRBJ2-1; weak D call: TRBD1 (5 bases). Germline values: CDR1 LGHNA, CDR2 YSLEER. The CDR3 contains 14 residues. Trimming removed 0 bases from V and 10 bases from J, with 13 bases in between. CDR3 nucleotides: TGCGCCAGCAGCCAAGACCCAGGGATTGGAGAGCAGTTCTTC. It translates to CASSQDPGIGEQFF.

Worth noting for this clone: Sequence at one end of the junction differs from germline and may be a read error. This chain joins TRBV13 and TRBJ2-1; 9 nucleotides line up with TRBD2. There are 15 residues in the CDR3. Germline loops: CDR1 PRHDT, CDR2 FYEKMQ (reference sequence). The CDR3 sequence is CASSSGTSLGNGQFF. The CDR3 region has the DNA TGTGCCAGCAGCTCGGGGACTAGCTTGGGGAATGGGCAGTTCTTC.

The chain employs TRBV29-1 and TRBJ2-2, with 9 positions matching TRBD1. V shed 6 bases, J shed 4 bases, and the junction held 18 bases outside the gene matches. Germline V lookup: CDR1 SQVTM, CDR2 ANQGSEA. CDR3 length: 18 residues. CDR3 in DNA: TGCAGCGTCGCACCGGGACAGGGATGGGGACGGCGCACCGGGGAGCTGTTTTTT. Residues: CSVAPGQGWGRRTGELFF.

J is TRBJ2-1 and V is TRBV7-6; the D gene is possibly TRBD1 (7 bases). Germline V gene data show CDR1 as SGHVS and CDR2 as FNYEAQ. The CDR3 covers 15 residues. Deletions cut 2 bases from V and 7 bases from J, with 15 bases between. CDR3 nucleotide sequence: TGTGCCAGCAGCTTATTTCTGGGGGGACAGAATGAGCAGTTCTTC. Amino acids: CASSLFLGGQNEQFF.

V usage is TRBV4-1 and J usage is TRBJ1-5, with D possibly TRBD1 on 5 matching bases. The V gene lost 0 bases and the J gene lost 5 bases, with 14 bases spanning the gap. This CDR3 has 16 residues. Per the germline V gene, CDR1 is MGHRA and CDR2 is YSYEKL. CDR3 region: CASSQESGRVYQPQHF. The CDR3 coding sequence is TGCGCCAGCAGCCAAGAATCGGGCAGGGTTTATCAGCCCCAGCATTTT.

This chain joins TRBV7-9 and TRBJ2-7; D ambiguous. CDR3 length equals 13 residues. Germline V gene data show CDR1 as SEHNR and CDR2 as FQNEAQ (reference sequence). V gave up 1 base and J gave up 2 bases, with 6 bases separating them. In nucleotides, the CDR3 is TGTGCCAGCAGCTTAGGGTCTACCTACGAGCAGTACTTC. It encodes CASSLGSTYEQYF.

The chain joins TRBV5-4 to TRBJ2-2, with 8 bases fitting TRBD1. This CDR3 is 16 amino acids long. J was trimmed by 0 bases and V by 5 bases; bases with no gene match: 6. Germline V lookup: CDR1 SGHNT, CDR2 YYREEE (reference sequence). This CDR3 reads CASRSPQGANTGELFF. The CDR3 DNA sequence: TGTGCCAGCAGATCACCACAGGGGGCGAACACCGGGGAGCTGTTTTTT. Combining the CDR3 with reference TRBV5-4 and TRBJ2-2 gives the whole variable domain ETGVTQSPTHLIKTRGQQVTLRCSSQSGHNTVSWYQQALGQGPQFIFQYYREEENGRGNFPPRFSGLQFPNYSSELNVNALELDDSALYLCASRSPQGANTGELFFGEGSRLTVL.

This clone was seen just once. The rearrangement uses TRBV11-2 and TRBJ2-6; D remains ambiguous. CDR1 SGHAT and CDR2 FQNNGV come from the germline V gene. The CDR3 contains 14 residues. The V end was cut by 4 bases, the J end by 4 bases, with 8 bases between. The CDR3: CASSSGRGANVLTF. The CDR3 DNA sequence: TGTGCCAGCAGCTCGGGTCGGGGGGCCAACGTCCTGACTTTC.

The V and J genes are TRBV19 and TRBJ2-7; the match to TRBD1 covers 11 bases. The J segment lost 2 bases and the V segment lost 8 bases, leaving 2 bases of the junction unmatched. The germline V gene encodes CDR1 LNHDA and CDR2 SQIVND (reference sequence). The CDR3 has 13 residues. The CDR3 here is CASGTGGTYEQYF. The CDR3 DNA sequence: TGTGCCAGTGGGACAGGGGGAACCTACGAGCAGTACTTC. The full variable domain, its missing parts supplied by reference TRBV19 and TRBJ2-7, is DGGITQSPKYLFRKEGQNVTLSCEQNLNHDAMYWYRQDPGQGLRLIYYSQIVNDFQKGDIAEGYSVSREKKESFPLTVTSAQKNPTAFYLCASGTGGTYEQYFGPGTRLTVT.

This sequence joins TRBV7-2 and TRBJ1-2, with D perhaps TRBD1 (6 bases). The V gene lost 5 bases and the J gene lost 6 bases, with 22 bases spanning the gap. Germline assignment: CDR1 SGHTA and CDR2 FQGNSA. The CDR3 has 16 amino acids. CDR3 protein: CASSKQANRVTDGYTF. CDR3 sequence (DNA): TGTGCCAGCAGCAAACAAGCTAACAGGGTAACAGATGGCTACACCTTC.

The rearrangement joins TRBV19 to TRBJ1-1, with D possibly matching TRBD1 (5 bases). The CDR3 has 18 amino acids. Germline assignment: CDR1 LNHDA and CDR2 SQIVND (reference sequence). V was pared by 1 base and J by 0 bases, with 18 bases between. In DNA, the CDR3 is TGTGCCAGTAGTATAGTCTTCTTCACAGGTAAAATGAACACTGAAGCTTTCTTT. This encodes CASSIVFFTGKMNTEAFF.

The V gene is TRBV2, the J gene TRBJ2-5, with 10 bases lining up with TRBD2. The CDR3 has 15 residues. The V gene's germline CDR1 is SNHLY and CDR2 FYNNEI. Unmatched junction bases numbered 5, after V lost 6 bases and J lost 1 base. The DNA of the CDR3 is TGTGCCAGCAGCTTTCGGACTAGCGGCCAAGAGACCCAGTACTTC. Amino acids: CASSFRTSGQETQYF.

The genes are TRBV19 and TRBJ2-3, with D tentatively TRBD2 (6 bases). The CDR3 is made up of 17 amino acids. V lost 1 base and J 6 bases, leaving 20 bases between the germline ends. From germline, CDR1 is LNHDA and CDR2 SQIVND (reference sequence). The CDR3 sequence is CASSIGGGVGLSDTQYF. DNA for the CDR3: TGTGCCAGTAGTATAGGGGGAGGAGTCGGCTTGTCGGATACGCAGTATTTT.

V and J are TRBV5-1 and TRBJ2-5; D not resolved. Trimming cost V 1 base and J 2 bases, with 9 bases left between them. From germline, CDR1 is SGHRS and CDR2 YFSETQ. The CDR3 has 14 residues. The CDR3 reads CASSLTNPQETQYF. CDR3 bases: TGCGCCAGCAGCTTGACAAACCCACAAGAGACCCAGTACTTC.